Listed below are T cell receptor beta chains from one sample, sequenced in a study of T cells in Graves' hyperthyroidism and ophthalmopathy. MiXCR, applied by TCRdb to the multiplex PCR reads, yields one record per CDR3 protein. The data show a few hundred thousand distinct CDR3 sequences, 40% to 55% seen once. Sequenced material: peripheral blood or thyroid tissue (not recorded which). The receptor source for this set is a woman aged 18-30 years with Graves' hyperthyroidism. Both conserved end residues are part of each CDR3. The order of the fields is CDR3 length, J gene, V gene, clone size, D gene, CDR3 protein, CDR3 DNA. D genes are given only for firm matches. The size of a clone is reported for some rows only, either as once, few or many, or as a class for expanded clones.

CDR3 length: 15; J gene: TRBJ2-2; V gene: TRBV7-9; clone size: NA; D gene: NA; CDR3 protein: CASSREPLNTGELFF; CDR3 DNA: TGCGCCAGCAGCCGAGAACCCTTGAACACCGGGGAGCTGTTTTTT
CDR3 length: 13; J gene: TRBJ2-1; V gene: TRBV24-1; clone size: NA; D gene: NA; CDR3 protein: CATMKTVGNEQFF; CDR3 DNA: TGTGCCACCATGAAGACAGTGGGAAATGAGCAGTTCTTC
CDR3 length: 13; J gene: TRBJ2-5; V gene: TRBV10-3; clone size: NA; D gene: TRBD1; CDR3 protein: CAITRQGQRSQYF; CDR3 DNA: TGTGCCATCACCCGACAGGGACAGCGGTCCCAGTACTTC
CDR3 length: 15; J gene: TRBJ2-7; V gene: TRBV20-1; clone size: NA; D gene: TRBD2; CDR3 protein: CSASRGLAGFYEQYF; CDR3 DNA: TGCAGTGCCAGCAGGGGACTAGCGGGATTCTACGAGCAGTACTTC
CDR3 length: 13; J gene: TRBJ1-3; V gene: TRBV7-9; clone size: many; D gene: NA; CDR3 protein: CASSPPRGNTIYF; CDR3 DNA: TGTGCCAGCAGCCCTCCACGGGGAAACACCATATATTTT
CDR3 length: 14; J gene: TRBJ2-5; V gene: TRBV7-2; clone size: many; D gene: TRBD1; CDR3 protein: CASSQDRVRETQYF; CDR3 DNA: TGTGCCAGCAGTCAGGACAGGGTGCGGGAGACCCAGTACTTC
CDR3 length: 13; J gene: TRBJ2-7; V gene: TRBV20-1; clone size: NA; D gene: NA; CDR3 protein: CSAPTVFGYEQYF; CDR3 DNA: TGCAGTGCTCCGACAGTTTTCGGCTACGAGCAGTACTTC
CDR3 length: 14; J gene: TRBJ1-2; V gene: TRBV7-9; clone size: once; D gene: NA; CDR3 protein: CASSTLTQGGGYTF; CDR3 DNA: TGTGCCAGCAGCACCCTAACCCAAGGAGGTGGCTACACCTTC
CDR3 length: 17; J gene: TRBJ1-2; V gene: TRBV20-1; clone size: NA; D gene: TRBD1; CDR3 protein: CSARDKELRGRLYGYTF; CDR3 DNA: TGCAGTGCTAGAGATAAGGAGTTGAGGGGGCGCCTCTATGGCTACACCTTC
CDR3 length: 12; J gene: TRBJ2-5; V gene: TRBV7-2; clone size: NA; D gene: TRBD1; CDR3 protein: CASSSRQGAQYF; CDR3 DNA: TGTGCCAGCAGCTCACGACAGGGGGCCCAGTACTTC
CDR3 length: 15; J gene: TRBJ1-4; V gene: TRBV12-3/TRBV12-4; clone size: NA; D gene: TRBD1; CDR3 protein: CASSLRGQENEKLFF; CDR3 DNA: TGTGCCAGCAGTTTGCGGGGACAGGAGAATGAAAAACTGTTTTTT
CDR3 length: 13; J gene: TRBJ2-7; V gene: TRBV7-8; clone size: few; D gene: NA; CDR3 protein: CASSWGILYEQYF; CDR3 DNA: TGTGCCAGCAGCTGGGGAATTCTTTACGAGCAGTACTTC
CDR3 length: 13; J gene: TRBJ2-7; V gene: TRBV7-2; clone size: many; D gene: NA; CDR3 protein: CASSQDGVYEQYF; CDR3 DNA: TGTGCCAGCAGCCAAGATGGGGTCTACGAGCAGTACTTC
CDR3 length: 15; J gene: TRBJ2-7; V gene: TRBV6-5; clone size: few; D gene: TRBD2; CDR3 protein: CASRGGPGLATAQYF; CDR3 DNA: TGTGCCAGCAGAGGGGGACCGGGACTAGCGACCGCGCAGTACTTC
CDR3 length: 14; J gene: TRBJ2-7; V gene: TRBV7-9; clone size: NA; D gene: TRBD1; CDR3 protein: CASRIGQGYYEQYF; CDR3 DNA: TGTGCCAGCAGAATTGGACAGGGGTACTACGAGCAGTACTTC
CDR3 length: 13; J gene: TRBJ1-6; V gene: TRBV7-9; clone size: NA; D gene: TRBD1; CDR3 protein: CASSWTGTSPLHF; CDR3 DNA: TGTGCCAGCAGCTGGACAGGGACATCACCCCTCCACTTT
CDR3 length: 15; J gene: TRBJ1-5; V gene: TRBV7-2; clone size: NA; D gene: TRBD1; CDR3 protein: CASSWTGGGNQPQHF; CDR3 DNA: TGTGCCAGCAGCTGGACAGGGGGCGGCAATCAGCCCCAGCATTTT
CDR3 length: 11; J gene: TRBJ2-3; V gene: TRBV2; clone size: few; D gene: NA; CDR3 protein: CASFLRYTQYF; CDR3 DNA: TGTGCCAGCTTCCTCAGGTATACGCAGTATTTT